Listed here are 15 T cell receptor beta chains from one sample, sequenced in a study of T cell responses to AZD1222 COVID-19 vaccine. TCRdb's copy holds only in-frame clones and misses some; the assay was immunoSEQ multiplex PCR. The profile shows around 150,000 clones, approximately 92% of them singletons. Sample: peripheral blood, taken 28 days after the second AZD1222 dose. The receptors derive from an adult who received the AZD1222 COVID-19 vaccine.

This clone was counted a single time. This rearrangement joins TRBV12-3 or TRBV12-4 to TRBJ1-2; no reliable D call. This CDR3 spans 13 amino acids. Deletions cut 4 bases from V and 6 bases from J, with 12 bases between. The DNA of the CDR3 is TGTGCCAGCAGTTCCCCATACCATGATGGCTACACCTTC. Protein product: CASSSPYHDGYTF.

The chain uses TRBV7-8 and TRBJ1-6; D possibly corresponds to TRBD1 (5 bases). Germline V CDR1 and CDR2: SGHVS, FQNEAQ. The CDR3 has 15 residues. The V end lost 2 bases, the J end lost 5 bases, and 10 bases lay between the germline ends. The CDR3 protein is CASSLLDKNNSPLHF. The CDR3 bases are TGTGCCAGCAGCTTATTGGACAAAAATAATTCACCCCTCCACTTT.

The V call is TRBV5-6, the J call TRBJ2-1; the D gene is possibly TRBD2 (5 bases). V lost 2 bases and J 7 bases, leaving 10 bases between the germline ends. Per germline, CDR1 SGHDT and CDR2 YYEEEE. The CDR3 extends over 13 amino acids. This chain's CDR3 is CASSFQTGNEQFF. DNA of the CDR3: TGTGCCAGCAGCTTTCAGACGGGGAATGAGCAGTTCTTC.

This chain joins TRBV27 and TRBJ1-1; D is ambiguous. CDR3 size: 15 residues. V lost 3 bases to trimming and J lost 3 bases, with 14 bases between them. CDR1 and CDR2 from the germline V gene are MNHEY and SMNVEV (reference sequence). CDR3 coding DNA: TGTGCCAGCAGTTTCATAGGGAGAATTGACACTGAAGCTTTCTTT. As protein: CASSFIGRIDTEAFF.

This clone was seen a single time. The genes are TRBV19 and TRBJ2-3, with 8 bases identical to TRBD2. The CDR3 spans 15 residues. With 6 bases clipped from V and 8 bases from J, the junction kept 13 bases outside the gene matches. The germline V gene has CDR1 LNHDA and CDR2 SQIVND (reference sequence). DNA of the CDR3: TGTGCCAGTAGCCCGGTGGCGGGGGGACCGGGTACGCAGTATTTT. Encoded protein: CASSPVAGGPGTQYF. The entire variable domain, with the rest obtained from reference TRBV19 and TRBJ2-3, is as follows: DGGITQSPKYLFRKEGQNVTLSCEQNLNHDAMYWYRQDPGQGLRLIYYSQIVNDFQKGDIAEGYSVSREKKESFPLTVTSAQKNPTAFYLCASSPVAGGPGTQYFGPGTRLTVL.

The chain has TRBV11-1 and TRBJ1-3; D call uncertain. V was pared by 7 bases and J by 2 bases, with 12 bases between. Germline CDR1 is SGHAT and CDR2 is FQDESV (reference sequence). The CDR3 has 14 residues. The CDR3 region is CASKRDLAGNTIYF. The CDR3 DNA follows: TGTGCCAGCAAACGGGATTTGGCTGGAAACACCATATATTTT. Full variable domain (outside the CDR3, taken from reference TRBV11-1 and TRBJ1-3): EAEVAQSPRYKITEKSQAVAFWCDPISGHATLYWYRQILGQGPELLVQFQDESVVDDSQLPKDRFSAERLKGVDSTLKIQPAELGDSAMYLCASKRDLAGNTIYFGEGSWLTVV.

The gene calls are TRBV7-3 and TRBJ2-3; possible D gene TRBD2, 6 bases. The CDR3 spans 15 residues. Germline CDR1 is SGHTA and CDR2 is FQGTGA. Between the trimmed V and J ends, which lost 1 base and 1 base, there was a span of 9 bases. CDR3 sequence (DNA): TGTGCCAGCAGCTTAATAGGAGGGGGCACAGATACGCAGTATTTT. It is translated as CASSLIGGGTDTQYF.

For the CDR3, the DNA is TGTGCCATCAGTGAAGGGCAGAACTATGGCTACACCTTC. It codes for CAISEGQNYGYTF. The chain couples TRBV10-3 to TRBJ1-2; the D is unclear. V gave up 3 bases and J gave up 2 bases, with 7 bases separating them. The germline CDR1 and CDR2 sequences are ENHRY and SYGVKD. The CDR3 consists of 13 residues.

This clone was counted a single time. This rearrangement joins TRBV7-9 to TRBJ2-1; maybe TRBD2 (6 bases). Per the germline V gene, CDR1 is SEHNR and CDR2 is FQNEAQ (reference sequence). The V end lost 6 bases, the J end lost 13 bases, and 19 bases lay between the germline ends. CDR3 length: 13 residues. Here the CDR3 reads CASRRNPGLGQFF. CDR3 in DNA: TGTGCCAGCAGACGCAATCCGGGACTCGGACAGTTCTTC.

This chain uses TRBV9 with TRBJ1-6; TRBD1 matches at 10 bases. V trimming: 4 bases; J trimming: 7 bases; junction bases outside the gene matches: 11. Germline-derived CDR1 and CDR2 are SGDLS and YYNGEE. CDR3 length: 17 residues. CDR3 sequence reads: CASSPQKWGQGNSPLHF. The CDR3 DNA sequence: TGTGCCAGCAGCCCGCAGAAGTGGGGACAGGGGAATTCACCCCTCCACTTT.

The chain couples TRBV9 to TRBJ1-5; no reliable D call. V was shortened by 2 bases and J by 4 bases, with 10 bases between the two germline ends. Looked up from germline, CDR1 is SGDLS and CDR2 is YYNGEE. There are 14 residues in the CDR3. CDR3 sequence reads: CASSVEGGNQPQHF. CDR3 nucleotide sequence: TGTGCCAGCAGCGTTGAAGGAGGTAATCAGCCCCAGCATTTT.

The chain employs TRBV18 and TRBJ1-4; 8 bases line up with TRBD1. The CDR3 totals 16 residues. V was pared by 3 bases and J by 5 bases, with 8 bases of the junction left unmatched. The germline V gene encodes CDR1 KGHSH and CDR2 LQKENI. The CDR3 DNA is TGTGCCAGCTCACCGGGGAACTGGACAGGGAATGAAAAACTGTTTTTT. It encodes CASSPGNWTGNEKLFF.

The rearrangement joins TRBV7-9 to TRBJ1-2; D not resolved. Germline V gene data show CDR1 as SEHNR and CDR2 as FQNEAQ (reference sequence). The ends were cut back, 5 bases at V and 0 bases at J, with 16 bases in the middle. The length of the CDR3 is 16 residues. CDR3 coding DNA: TGTGCCAGCAGCCCGATGCGGACGATAACTAACTATGGCTACACCTTC. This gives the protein CASSPMRTITNYGYTF.

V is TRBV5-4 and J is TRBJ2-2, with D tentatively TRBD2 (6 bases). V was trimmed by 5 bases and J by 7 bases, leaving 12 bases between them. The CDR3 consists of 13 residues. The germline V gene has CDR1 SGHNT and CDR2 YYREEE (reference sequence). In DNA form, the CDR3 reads TGTGCCAGCAGGCCGGGACTGAGCGGGGAGCTGTTTTTT. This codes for CASRPGLSGELFF.

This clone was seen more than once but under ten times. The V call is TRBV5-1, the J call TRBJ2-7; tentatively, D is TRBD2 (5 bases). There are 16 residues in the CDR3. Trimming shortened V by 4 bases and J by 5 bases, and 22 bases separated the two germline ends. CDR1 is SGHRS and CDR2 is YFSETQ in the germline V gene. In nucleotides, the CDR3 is TGCGCCAGCAGCCCCCCGTCGGGGTCCCCTCCCCACGAGCAGTACTTC. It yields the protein CASSPPSGSPPHEQYF.